Here is one T cell receptor (beta chain) with its context. PCR used 60 Vbeta primers and 13 Jbeta primers. Assay: immunoSEQ multiplex PCR; the TCRdb copy retains only in-frame clones and omits some. In the table there are about 180,000 clones, roughly four fifths of which are singletons. This sample stems from a study of cytomegalovirus exposure and HLA in healthy donors. With 3 bases clipped from V and 2 bases from J, the junction kept 6 bases outside the gene matches. Germline lookup yields CDR1 MNHEY and CDR2 SVGAGI. The CDR3 has 15 residues. This receptor was identified in a man younger than 30 in good health and CMV-seronegative. The chain links TRBV6-5 to TRBJ2-7; 8 bases are shared with TRBD1. The sequencing input was PBMCs. For the CDR3, the DNA is TGTGCCAGCAGTTATTCGACAGGGGTTGCCTACGAGCAGTACTTC. Encoded protein: CASSYSTGVAYEQYF.